Sequencing of this T cell receptor beta chain was carried out in a study of shared clonotypes between healthy human individuals. Study as a whole: A couple of female and three male donors aged 18 to 49 were enrolled.

The method was immunoSEQ multiplex PCR; TCRdb's version includes in-frame clones alone and lacks a portion of them. The sample shows around 1.9 million clones, just under 95% of them seen only once. Germline V gene lookup returns CDR1 SGDLS and CDR2 YYNGEE. This CDR3 spans 14 amino acids. V shed 0 bases and J shed 6 bases, with 10 bases lying between them. Only CD45RO-negative cells positively selected for CCR7 counted as naive CD8 cells, so terminally differentiated effector memory CD45RA+ cells were excluded. V and J are TRBV9 and TRBJ1-5; D not certain. This receptor was identified in a young man in good health. Some clones in this sample may be carry-over from other donors' samples. The sequenced sample consisted of naive CD8+ T cells from PBMCs. CDR3 in amino acids: CASSVERSGQPQHF. In nucleotides, the CDR3 is TGTGCCAGCAGCGTAGAGAGAAGCGGTCAGCCCCAGCATTTT.